The entry that follows covers one TCR beta chain sequence. This record comes from a study of blood T cell repertoires in COVID-19. Study-wide background: From T cells, B-cell-depleted T cells, or PBMCs came the material, which was cDNA or gDNA.

Methods used by the authors: Amplification of reference gene primers was used by the study to estimate nucleated cell counts. Libraries were prepared by immunoSEQ multiplex PCR; TCRdb keeps only in-frame clonotypes and omits some of them. That table furnishes V, J and clone size, whereas the DNA furnished D and trimming. The data contain about 230,000 clones, around 84% of them singletons. Trimming took 5 bases from V and 7 from J, leaving 15 bases between them. The CDR3 contains 15 residues. The germline V gene has CDR1 MNHEY and CDR2 SVGAGI. Seattle patients were enrolled during active infection and followed longitudinally.

The chain combines TRBV6-5 with TRBJ1-6, with D perhaps matching TRBD1 (6 bases). This TCR was sampled from a man in his forties or fifties with COVID-19, enrolled during active disease. Sample: peripheral blood. CDR3 amino acids: CASSRSGQINSPLHF. In DNA, the CDR3 is TGTGCCAGCAGTCGCTCCGGACAGATCAATTCACCCCTCCACTTT.